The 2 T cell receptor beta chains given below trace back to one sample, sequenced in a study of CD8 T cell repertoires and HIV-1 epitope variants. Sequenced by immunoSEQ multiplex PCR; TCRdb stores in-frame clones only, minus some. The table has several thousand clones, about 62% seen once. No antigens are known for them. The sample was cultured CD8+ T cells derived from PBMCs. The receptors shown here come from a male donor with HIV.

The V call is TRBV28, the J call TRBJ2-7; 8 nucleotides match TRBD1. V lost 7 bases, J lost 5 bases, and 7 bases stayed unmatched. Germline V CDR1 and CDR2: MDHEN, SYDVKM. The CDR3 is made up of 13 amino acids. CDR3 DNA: TGTGCCAGCAAGGACAGGGTAATCAACGAGCAGTACTTC. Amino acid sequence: CASKDRVINEQYF. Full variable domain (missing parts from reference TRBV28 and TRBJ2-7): DVKVTQSSRYLVKRTGEKVFLECVQDMDHENMFWYRQDPGLGLRLIYFSYDVKMKEKGDIPEGYSVSREKKERFSLILESASTNQTSMYLCASKDRVINEQYFGPGTRLTVT.

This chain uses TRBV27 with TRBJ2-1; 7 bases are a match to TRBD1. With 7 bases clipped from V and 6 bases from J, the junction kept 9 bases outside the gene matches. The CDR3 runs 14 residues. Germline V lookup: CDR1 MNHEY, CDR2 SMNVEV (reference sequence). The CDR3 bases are TGTGCCAGCACCGAAACGGGACAGTTCAATGAGCAGTTCTTC. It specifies CASTETGQFNEQFF.